A single sample is the source of the 5 T cell receptor beta chains below, sequenced in a study of early T cells in non-severe SARS-CoV-2 infection. MiXCR was run by TCRdb on the 5' RACE reads, yielding one entry per CDR3 protein. There are about 43,000 distinct CDR3 sequences in the sample; around 9.9% occur only once, and 9.5% to 10% lies in the top ten. The sample comprised whole blood. These receptors were taken from an adult who was a healthcare worker with PCR-confirmed SARS-CoV-2 infection or an uninfected control (not recorded which).

The chain employs TRBV11-2 and TRBJ2-3, with 8 bases identical to TRBD2. The CDR3 covers 13 residues. Germline V gene data show CDR1 as SGHAT and CDR2 as FQNNGV. The J segment lost 8 bases and the V segment lost 7 bases, leaving 8 bases of the junction unmatched. CDR3 in amino acids: CASISTGGATQYF. CDR3 sequence (DNA): TGTGCCAGCATCTCAACCGGGGGGGCTACGCAGTATTTT. The full variable domain, with the rest looked up from reference TRBV11-2 and TRBJ2-3, is EAGVAQSPRYKIIEKRQSVAFWCNPISGHATLYWYQQILGQGPKLLIQFQNNGVVDDSQLPKDRFSAERLKGVDSTLKIQPAKLEDSAVYLCASISTGGATQYFGPGTRLTVL.

This chain uses TRBV20-1 with TRBJ2-2; maybe TRBD1 (6 bases). CDR1 is DFQATT and CDR2 is SNEGSKA in the germline V gene (reference sequence). With 1 base removed from V and 0 bases from J, the gap between germline ends came to 15 bases. This CDR3 has 17 amino acids. CDR3 nucleotide sequence: TGCAGTGCTAGAGCTGAGCAGGGGTCCGCGAACACCGGGGAGCTGTTTTTT. Its protein product is CSARAEQGSANTGELFF.

This clonotype was seen ten or more times. The V and J genes are TRBV7-3 and TRBJ2-1; 8 positions agree with TRBD1. Germline values: CDR1 SGHTA, CDR2 FQGTGA. V lost 4 bases to trimming and J lost 6 bases; unmatched junction nucleotides: 8. The CDR3 runs to 15 residues. CDR3 nucleotide sequence: TGTGCCAGCAGCTATGGACAGGGAATGGGCAATGAGCAGTTCTTC. Protein sequence: CASSYGQGMGNEQFF.

By its share, this clonotype is medium-sized. The CDR3 loop is CASSGSTGVVDTGELFF. CDR3 in DNA: TGTGCCAGCAGCGGATCGACAGGGGTGGTGGACACCGGGGAGCTGTTTTTT. The chain carries TRBV7-6 and TRBJ2-2; TRBD1 matches 8 bases. Trimming took 5 bases from V and 3 from J; bases not matched to a gene: 11. Germline CDR1 and CDR2: SGHVS and FNYEAQ. This CDR3 has 17 amino acids.

This chain connects TRBV7-2 to TRBJ2-3; no reliable D call. The CDR3 extends over 11 amino acids. Germline V gene lookup returns CDR1 SGHTA and CDR2 FQGNSA. Trimming stripped 5 bases from V and 6 bases from J, with 6 bases between. CDR3 DNA: TGTGCCAGCAGCCTCAAGGATACGCAGTATTTT. Its protein product is CASSLKDTQYF.